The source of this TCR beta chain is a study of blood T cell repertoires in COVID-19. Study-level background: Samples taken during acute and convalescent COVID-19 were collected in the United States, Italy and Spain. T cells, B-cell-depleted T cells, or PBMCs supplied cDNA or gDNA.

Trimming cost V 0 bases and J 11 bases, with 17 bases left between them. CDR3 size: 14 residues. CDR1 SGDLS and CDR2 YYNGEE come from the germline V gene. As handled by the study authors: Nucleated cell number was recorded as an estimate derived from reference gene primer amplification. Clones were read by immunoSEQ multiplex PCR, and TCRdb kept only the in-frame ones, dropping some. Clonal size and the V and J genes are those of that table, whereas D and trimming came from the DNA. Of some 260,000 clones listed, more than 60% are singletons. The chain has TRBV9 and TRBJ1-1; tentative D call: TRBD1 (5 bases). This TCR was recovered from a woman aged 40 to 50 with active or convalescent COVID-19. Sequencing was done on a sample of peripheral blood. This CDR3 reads CASSVEGDSGAAFF. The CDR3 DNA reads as TGTGCCAGCAGCGTAGAAGGGGACTCCGGGGCGGCTTTCTTT.